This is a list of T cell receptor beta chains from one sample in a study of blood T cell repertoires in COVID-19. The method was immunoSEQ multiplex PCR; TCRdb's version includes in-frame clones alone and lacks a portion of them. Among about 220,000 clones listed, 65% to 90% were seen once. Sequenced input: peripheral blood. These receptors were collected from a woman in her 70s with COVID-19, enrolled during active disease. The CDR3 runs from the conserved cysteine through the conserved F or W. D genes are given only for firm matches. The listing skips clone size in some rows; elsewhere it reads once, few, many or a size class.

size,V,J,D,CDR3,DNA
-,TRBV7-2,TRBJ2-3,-,CASRSPNTDTQYF,TGTGCCAGCAGGTCGCCTAACACAGATACGCAGTATTTT
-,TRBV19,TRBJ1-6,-,CASSMRRDYSPLHF,TGTGCCAGTAGTATGCGACGGGATTATTCACCCCTCCACTTT
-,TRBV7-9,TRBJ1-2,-,CASSLTGANYGYTF,TGTGCCAGCAGCTTGACAGGAGCTAACTATGGCTACACCTTC
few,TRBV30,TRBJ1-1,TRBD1,CAWSGDRNTEAFF,TGTGCCTGGAGCGGGGACAGGAACACTGAAGCTTTCTTT
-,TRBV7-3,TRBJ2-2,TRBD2,CASSRTPSGANTGELFF,TGTGCCAGCAGCCGTACACCAAGCGGGGCAAACACCGGGGAGCTGTTTTTT
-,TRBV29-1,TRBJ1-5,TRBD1,CSVGTGNQPQHF,TGCAGCGTCGGGACAGGCAATCAGCCCCAGCATTTT
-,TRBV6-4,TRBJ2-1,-,CASSESPTGYYNEQFF,TGTGCCAGCAGTGAAAGTCCCACAGGGTACTACAATGAGCAGTTCTTC
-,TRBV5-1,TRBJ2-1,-,CASSVTESSYNEQFF,TGCGCCAGCAGCGTCACAGAAAGCTCCTACAATGAGCAGTTCTTC
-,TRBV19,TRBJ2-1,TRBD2,CASSWSSGDYNEQFF,TGTGCCAGTAGTTGGTCTAGCGGAGACTACAATGAGCAGTTCTTC
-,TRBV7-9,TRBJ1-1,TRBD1,CASSVGRGQASLAFF,TGTGCCAGCAGCGTGGGGCGGGGACAGGCATCTCTGGCTTTCTTT
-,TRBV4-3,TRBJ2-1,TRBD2,CASSQLSGGSGSYNEQFF,TGCGCCAGCAGCCAACTCTCGGGCGGGAGCGGCTCCTACAATGAGCAGTTCTTC
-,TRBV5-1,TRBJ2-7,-,CASSQLFLTTGSRSYEQYF,TGCGCCAGCAGCCAACTCTTCCTTACTACAGGATCGCGCTCCTACGAGCAGTACTTC
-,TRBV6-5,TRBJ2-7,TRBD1,CARWTGSSYEQYF,TGTGCCAGGTGGACAGGGAGCTCCTACGAGCAGTACTTC
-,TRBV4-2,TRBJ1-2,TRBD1,CASSARTGEGGYTF,TGTGCCAGCAGCGCCCGGACAGGGGAGGGAGGCTACACCTTC